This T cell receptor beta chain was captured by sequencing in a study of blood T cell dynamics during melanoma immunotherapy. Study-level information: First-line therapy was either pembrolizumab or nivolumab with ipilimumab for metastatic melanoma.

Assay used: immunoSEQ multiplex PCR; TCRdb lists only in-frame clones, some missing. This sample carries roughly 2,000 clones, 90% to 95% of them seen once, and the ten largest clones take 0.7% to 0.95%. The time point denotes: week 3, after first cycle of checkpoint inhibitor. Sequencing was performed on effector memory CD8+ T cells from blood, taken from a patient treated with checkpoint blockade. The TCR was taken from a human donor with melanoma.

The CDR3 reads CSVDPRGGDTEAFF. CDR3 nucleotides: TGCAGCGTTGACCCCCGTGGAGGGGACACTGAAGCTTTCTTT. The chain employs TRBV29-1 and TRBJ1-1; TRBD1 is a possible D gene (5 bases). Germline CDR1 reads SQVTM; CDR2 reads ANQGSEA. V shed 3 bases and J shed 3 bases, with 14 bases lying between them. The CDR3 totals 14 residues.